Listed below are T cell receptor beta chains from one sample, sequenced in a study of blood T cell repertoires in COVID-19. Repertoires were generated with immunoSEQ multiplex PCR, while TCRdb's copy carries only in-frame clones and drops some. Of some 37,000 clones in the sample, around 86% were seen once. Sequenced sample: peripheral blood. Source of these receptors: a man in his fifties or sixties in a cohort sampled during active COVID-19. Both conserved end residues are part of each CDR3. A D gene is named only where the DNA matches it firmly. Expanded clones get a size class; other rows say once, few or many, or leave the size out.

cdr3_nt,cdr3_aa,clone_size,d_call,j_call,v_call
TGTGCCAGCAGAGGAGGCATTCAGTACTTC,CASRGGIQYF,NA,NA,TRBJ2-4,TRBV7-9
TGTGCCAGCAGCTTAACCCGGGGGGCGGCGAACACCGGGGAGCTGTTTTTT,CASSLTRGAANTGELFF,NA,NA,TRBJ2-2,TRBV9
TGTGCCAGCAGAGCAGGGGCCACCGCCTCCTACAATGAGCAGTTCTTC,CASRAGATASYNEQFF,NA,NA,TRBJ2-1,TRBV7-9
TGTGCCAGCAGTTACTCGTTCTTTGAAGCTTTCTTT,CASSYSFFEAFF,NA,NA,TRBJ1-1,TRBV6-2/TRBV6-3
TGTGCCAGCAGGTCGGACAGTTACGAGCAGTACTTC,CASRSDSYEQYF,NA,NA,TRBJ2-7,TRBV5-5
TGTGCCAGCAGTTACCGAAACAGGGACGAGCAGTACTTC,CASSYRNRDEQYF,NA,NA,TRBJ2-7,TRBV27
TGTGCCACCAGCAGGTTACAAGAGACCCAGTACTTC,CATSRLQETQYF,NA,NA,TRBJ2-5,TRBV15
TGTGCCAGCAGCAATATAGCGGGGGAATCAGATACGCAGTATTTT,CASSNIAGESDTQYF,NA,NA,TRBJ2-3,TRBV21-1
TGTGCCAGTTCGGACAGGTACAAGGGGGACTATGGCTACACCTTC,CASSDRYKGDYGYTF,NA,TRBD1,TRBJ1-2,TRBV19
TGTGCCAGCAGCTTGCAGGGCAGTCAGCCCCAGCATTTT,CASSLQGSQPQHF,few,NA,TRBJ1-5,TRBV5-6
TGCGCCAGCAGTGGGGCCGCGGGACAGATCAACACTGAAGCTTTCTTT,CASSGAAGQINTEAFF,NA,TRBD1,TRBJ1-1,TRBV5-1
TGTGCCAGCAGCTTCAAACACCCCACCTATAATTCACCCCTCCACTTT,CASSFKHPTYNSPLHF,NA,NA,TRBJ1-6,TRBV7-8
TGTGCCAGCTCCGGGGGGCAGACTTTGAACACCGGGGAGCTGTTTTTT,CASSGGQTLNTGELFF,NA,NA,TRBJ2-2,TRBV19
TGTGCCAGCAGTTACTCCTTATTGGGGGGGACGAGTGATACGCAGTATTTT,CASSYSLLGGTSDTQYF,NA,TRBD2,TRBJ2-3,TRBV6-2/TRBV6-3
TGTGCCACCAGTGATTCCGACAGGGTTGAACAGCCCCAGCATTTT,CATSDSDRVEQPQHF,NA,TRBD1,TRBJ1-5,TRBV24-1
TGTGCCAGCAGCACCACAGGGGGCCACATGAACACTGAAGCTTTCTTT,CASSTTGGHMNTEAFF,NA,TRBD1,TRBJ1-1,TRBV7-2
TGCAGCGACTTCGACAGGGGGGCCCGAGGGTACTATGGCTACACCTTC,CSDFDRGARGYYGYTF,NA,TRBD1,TRBJ1-2,TRBV29-1
TGTGCCAGCCGGGACTTAAATAGCAATCAGCCCCAGCATTTT,CASRDLNSNQPQHF,NA,NA,TRBJ1-5,TRBV6-5
TGTGCCAGCAGCTTAGGACGGGAGGGACTCATACAAGAGACCCAGTACTTC,CASSLGREGLIQETQYF,NA,TRBD2,TRBJ2-5,TRBV7-3
TGTGCCAGCAGCAAAGACGGGAGGGGACAGATCTATGGCTACACCTTC,CASSKDGRGQIYGYTF,few,NA,TRBJ1-2,TRBV21-1
TGCGCCAGCAGCAATCACCCATCACGGGATACGCAGTATTTT,CASSNHPSRDTQYF,NA,NA,TRBJ2-3,TRBV4-1
TGCAGCGGTAGTAGCGGGGGGGTAGGCTACAATGAGCAGTTCTTC,CSGSSGGVGYNEQFF,NA,TRBD2,TRBJ2-1,TRBV29-1
TGCGCCAGCAGCTTGGCGGGGGGCCAAGAGACCCAGTACTTC,CASSLAGGQETQYF,NA,TRBD2,TRBJ2-5,TRBV5-1
TGTGCCAGCAGAAAAATACAGGGCGGCTATGGCTACACCTTC,CASRKIQGGYGYTF,NA,NA,TRBJ1-2,TRBV21-1
TGTGCCAGTAGTATAGAGTACAGAGCTAACTATGGCTACACCTTC,CASSIEYRANYGYTF,NA,NA,TRBJ1-2,TRBV19
TGTGCCAGCAGCTTATCAACAAGTGCCGGGGAGCTGTTTTTT,CASSLSTSAGELFF,NA,NA,TRBJ2-2,TRBV7-3
TGTGCCATCACTAGGGGACAGGGAAATGGCTACACCTTC,CAITRGQGNGYTF,NA,TRBD1,TRBJ1-2,TRBV10-3
TGCGCCAGCAGCCTGGAAAGACAGGGAATGAGTAACACCGGGGAGCTGTTTTTT,CASSLERQGMSNTGELFF,NA,TRBD1,TRBJ2-2,TRBV5-1
TGTGCCAGCAGCCAAGTAGGAGACAGGATAGGCACAGATACGCAGTATTTT,CASSQVGDRIGTDTQYF,NA,NA,TRBJ2-3,TRBV4-2
TGCGCCAGCAGCTTATCGACAGGGACTAACTATGGCTACACCTTC,CASSLSTGTNYGYTF,NA,TRBD1,TRBJ1-2,TRBV5-1
TGCGCCAGCAGCGACAGGGGGAACACCGGGGAGCTGTTTTTT,CASSDRGNTGELFF,NA,TRBD1,TRBJ2-2,TRBV5-1
TGTGCCACCAGCCAGGGATCATTTGACACAGATACGCAGTATTTT,CATSQGSFDTDTQYF,NA,NA,TRBJ2-3,TRBV24-1
TGTGCCAGCAGCGCCCGCTGGTCAGAATTGAATCAGCCCCAGCATTTT,CASSARWSELNQPQHF,NA,NA,TRBJ1-5,TRBV5-8
TGTGCCAGCAGCCTATTAGTCTCCGGGGAGCTGTTTTTT,CASSLLVSGELFF,NA,NA,TRBJ2-2,TRBV6-5
TGTGCCAGCAGCTTGGGACTAGAGAGCTCCTACGAGCAGTACTTC,CASSLGLESSYEQYF,NA,TRBD2,TRBJ2-7,TRBV11-1
TGTGCCAGCAACCCACATTCTCCGGCCAGGGTCAGGGAGACCCAGTACTTC,CASNPHSPARVRETQYF,NA,NA,TRBJ2-5,TRBV11-3
TGTGCCAGCAGTTTCCTGAACACCGGGGAGCTGTTTTTT,CASSFLNTGELFF,NA,NA,TRBJ2-2,TRBV27
TGTGCCAGCAGCTTTTCGACAGGGGTTGACTACACCTTC,CASSFSTGVDYTF,NA,TRBD1,TRBJ1-2,TRBV7-6
TGTGCCATCAGATCTTGGACTAGCGGTCCCCCCGGGGAGCTGTTTTTT,CAIRSWTSGPPGELFF,NA,TRBD2,TRBJ2-2,TRBV10-3
TGTGCCAGCAGTTTAGGACAGGCGGTTGGCTACACCTTC,CASSLGQAVGYTF,NA,NA,TRBJ1-2,TRBV12-3/TRBV12-4